The following is a TCR beta chain sequence with its context. Repertoires were generated with immunoSEQ multiplex PCR, while TCRdb's copy carries only in-frame clones and drops some. The table lists 200,000 to 250,000 clones, 88% of them singletons, with under 3% in the top ten. This specimen comes from a study of blood T cell repertoires in COVID-19. This CDR3 contains 13 residues. The V gene's germline CDR1 is MNHEY and CDR2 SVGAGI. V dropped 4 bases and J dropped 6; count of bases not matched to a gene: 4. V gene TRBV6-5 combines with J gene TRBJ1-2; TRBD1 matches at 8 bases. The TCR sequence derives from a woman aged 25 to 39 who had recovered from COVID-19. The sample comprised PBMCs or T cells enriched from blood (not recorded which). CDR3 sequence (DNA): TGTGCCAGCAGTTTACAGGGGGGCGATGGCTACACCTTC. It is translated as CASSLQGGDGYTF.